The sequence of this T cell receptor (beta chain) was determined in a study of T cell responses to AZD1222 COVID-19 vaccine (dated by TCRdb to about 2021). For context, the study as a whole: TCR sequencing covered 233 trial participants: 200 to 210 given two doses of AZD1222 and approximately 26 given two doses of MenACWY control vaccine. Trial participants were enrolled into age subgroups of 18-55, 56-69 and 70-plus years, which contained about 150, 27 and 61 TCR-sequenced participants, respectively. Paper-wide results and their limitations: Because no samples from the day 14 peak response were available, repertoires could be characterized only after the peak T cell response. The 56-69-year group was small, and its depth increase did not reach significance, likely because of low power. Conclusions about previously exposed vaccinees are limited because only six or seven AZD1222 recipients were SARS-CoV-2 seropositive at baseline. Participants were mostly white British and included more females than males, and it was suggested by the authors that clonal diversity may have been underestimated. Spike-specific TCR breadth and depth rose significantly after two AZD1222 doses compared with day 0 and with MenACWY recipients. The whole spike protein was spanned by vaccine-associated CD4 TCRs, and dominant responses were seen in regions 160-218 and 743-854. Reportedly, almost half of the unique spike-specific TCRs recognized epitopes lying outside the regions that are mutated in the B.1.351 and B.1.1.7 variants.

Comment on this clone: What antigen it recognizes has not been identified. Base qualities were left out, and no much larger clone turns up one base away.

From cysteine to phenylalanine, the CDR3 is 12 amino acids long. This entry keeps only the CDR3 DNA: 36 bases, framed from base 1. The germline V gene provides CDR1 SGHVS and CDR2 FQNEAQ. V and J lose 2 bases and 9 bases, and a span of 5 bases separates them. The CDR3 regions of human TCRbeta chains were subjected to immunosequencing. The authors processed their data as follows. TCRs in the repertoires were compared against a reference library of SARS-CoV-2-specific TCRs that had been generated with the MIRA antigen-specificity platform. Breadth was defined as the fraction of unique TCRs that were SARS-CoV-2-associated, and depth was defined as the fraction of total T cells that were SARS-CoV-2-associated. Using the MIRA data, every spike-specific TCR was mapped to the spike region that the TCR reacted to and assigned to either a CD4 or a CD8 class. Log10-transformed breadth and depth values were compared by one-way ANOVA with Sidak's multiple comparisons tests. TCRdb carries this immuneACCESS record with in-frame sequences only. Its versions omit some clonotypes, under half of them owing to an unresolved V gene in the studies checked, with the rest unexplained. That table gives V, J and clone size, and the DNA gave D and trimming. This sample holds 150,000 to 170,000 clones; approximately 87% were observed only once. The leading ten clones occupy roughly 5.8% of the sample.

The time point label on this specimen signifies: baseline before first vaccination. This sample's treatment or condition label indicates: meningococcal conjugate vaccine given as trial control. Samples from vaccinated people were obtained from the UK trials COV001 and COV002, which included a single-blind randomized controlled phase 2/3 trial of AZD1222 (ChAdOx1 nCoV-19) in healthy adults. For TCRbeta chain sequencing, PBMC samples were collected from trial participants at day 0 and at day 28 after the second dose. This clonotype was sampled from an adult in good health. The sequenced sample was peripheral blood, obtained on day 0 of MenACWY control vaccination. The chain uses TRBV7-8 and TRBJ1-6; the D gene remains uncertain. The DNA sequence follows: TGTGCCAGCAGCTTAATACTTTCACCCCTCCACTTT. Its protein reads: CASSLILSPLHF.